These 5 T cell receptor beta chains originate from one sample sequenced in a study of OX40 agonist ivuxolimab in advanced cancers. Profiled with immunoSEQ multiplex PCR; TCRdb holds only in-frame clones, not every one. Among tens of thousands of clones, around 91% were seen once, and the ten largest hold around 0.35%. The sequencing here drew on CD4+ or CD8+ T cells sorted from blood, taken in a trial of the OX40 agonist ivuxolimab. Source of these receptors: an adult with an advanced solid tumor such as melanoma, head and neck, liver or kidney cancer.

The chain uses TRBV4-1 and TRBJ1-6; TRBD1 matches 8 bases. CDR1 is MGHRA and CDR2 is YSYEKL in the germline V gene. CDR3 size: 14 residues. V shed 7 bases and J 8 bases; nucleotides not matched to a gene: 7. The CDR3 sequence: CASTLGQGYSPLHF. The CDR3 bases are TGCGCCAGCACCCTTGGACAGGGTTATTCACCCCTCCACTTT.

The CDR3 region is CASSFSRSGELFF. The CDR3 coding sequence is TGTGCCAGCAGTTTCAGTAGATCCGGGGAGCTGTTTTTT. This chain links TRBV27 with TRBJ2-2; the D is unclear. This CDR3 spans 13 amino acids. The V end was cut by 3 bases, the J end by 6 bases, with 8 bases between. From germline, CDR1 is MNHEY and CDR2 SMNVEV (reference sequence).

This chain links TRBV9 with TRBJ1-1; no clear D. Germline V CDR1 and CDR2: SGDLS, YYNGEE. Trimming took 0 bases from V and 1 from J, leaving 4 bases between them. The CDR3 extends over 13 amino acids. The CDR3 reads CASSVAANTEAFF. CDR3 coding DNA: TGTGCCAGCAGCGTAGCCGCGAACACTGAAGCTTTCTTT.

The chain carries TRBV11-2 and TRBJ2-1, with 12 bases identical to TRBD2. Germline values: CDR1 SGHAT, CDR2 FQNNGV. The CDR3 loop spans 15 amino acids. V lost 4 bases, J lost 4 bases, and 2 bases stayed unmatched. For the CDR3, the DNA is TGTGCCAGCAGCTCCCTAGCGGGGGGGTACAATGAGCAGTTCTTC. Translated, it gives CASSSLAGGYNEQFF. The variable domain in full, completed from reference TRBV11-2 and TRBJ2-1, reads EAGVAQSPRYKIIEKRQSVAFWCNPISGHATLYWYQQILGQGPKLLIQFQNNGVVDDSQLPKDRFSAERLKGVDSTLKIQPAKLEDSAVYLCASSSLAGGYNEQFFGPGTRLTVL.

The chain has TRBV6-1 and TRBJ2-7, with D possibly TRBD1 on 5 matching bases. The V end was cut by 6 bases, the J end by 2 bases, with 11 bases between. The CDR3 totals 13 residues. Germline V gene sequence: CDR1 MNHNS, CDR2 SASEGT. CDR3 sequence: CASSGGRAYEQYF. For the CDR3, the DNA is TGTGCCAGCAGCGGTGGCAGGGCCTACGAGCAGTACTTC.